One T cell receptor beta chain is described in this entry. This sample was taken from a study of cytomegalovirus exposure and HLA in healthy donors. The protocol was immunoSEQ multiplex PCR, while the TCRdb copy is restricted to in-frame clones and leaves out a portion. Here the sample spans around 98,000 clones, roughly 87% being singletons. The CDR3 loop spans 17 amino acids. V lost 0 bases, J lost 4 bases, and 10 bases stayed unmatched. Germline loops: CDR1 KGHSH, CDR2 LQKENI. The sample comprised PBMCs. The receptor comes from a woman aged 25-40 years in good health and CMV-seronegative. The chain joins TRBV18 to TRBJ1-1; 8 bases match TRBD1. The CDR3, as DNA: TGTGCCAGCTCACCACCAACAGGGGGAGCGTGGGTCACTGAAGCTTTCTTT. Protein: CASSPPTGGAWVTEAFF.